This T cell receptor beta chain comes out of a study of blood T cell repertoires in COVID-19. Whole-study context: Sample material is recorded as cDNA or gDNA derived from T cells, B-cell-depleted T cells, or PBMCs.

Self-reported history from a screening survey and questionnaire set each donor's cohort. There are 14 residues in the CDR3. Germline values: CDR1 SNHLY, CDR2 FYNNEI. Unmatched junction bases numbered 3, after V lost 5 bases and J lost 4 bases. TCRdb's copy holds only in-frame clones and misses some; the assay was immunoSEQ multiplex PCR. Among some 170,000 clones listed, about 88% were seen once. This chain links TRBV2 with TRBJ2-5; 11 bases align to TRBD2. The sequenced sample was PBMCs or T cells enriched from blood (not recorded which). The clonotype originates from a human donor with acute COVID-19. The donor label of this sample is uncertain. The CDR3 reads CASSRSGGGETQYF. The CDR3 nucleotides are TGTGCCAGCAGTCGTAGCGGGGGGGGAGAGACCCAGTACTTC. The variable domain in full, completed from reference TRBV2 and TRBJ2-5, reads EPEVTQTPSHQVTQMGQEVILRCVPISNHLYFYWYRQILGQKVEFLVSFYNNEISEKSEIFDDQFSVERPDGSNFTLKIRSTKLEDSAMYFCASSRSGGGETQYFGPGTRLLVL.